This T cell receptor (beta chain) is from a study of neurological immune-mediated disorders. Synthesis of cDNA used 5'RACE (with 10-nucleotide random UMIs). MiXCR was run by TCRdb on the 5' RACE reads, yielding one entry per CDR3 protein. The repertoire holds 64,000 or so distinct CDR3 sequences, with 10% as singletons. In germline, CDR1 is SGHRS, CDR2 YFSETQ. The CDR3 contains 14 residues. V gave up 4 bases and J gave up 3 bases, with 13 bases separating them. This clonotype was detected ten times or more. Its antigen is not known. Study outcomes and limitations: Expansion of TCR clones was greatest in HTLV-1-associated myelopathy and smallest in multiple sclerosis, where it fell below that of healthy controls.

Indicated time point: longitudinal time-point 1 (baseline). Serving as healthy controls were blood bank volunteers based in Maryland, USA. The V gene is TRBV5-1, the J gene TRBJ2-5; the D gene is possibly TRBD2 (5 bases). This TCR was recovered from a man aged 30 to 39 in good health. Sample: PBMCs. In nucleotides, the CDR3 is TGCGCCAGCAGCCGGGCGGGTGCCGAAGAGACCCAGTACTTC. It specifies CASSRAGAEETQYF.